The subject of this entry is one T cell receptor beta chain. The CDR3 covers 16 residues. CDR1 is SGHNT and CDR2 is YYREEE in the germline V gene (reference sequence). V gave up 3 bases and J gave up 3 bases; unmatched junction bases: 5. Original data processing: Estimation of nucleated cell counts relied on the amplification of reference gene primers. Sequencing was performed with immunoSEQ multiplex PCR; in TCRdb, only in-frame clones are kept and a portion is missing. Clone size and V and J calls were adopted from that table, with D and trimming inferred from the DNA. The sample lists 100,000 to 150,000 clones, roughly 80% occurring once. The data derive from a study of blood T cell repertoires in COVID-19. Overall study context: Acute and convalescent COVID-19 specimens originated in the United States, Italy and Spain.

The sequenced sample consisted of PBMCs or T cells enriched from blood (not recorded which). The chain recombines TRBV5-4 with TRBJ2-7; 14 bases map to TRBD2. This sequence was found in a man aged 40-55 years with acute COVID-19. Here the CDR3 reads CASSSSTSGRGYEQYF. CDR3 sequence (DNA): TGTGCCAGCAGCTCGTCGACTAGCGGGAGGGGCTACGAGCAGTACTTC.